One sample yielded the 11 T cell receptor beta chains listed below, sequenced in a study of cytomegalovirus exposure and HLA in healthy donors. 60 Vbeta and 13 Jbeta primers were used in PCR. TCRdb keeps only in-frame clones here, not all; method: immunoSEQ multiplex PCR. Of 110,000 to 150,000 clones detected, 60% to 85% appear once; the ten largest clones hold 6% to 8.5%. Sequences were obtained from PBMCs. The source of these receptors is a man aged 25 to 40 in good health and CMV-seronegative.

The chain uses TRBV28 and TRBJ2-7; 7 nucleotides agree with TRBD1. Germline-derived CDR1 and CDR2 are MDHEN and SYDVKM. Trimming took 7 bases from V and 2 from J; bases not matched to a gene: 11. The CDR3 has 15 amino acids. The CDR3 here is CASNPTDRDAYEQYF. The CDR3 DNA follows: TGTGCCAGCAACCCCACCGACAGGGATGCCTACGAGCAGTACTTC.

This rearrangement joins TRBV19 to TRBJ1-5; D remains unclear. The CDR3 loop spans 15 amino acids. Trimming removed 4 bases from V and 4 bases from J, with 14 bases in between. Germline assignment: CDR1 LNHDA and CDR2 SQIVND (reference sequence). CDR3 residues: CASSTGPFPNQPQHF. The CDR3 DNA follows: TGTGCCAGTAGTACTGGCCCGTTCCCGAATCAGCCCCAGCATTTT.

The rearrangement uses TRBV27 and TRBJ2-3, with 7 bases matching TRBD2. V dropped 3 bases and J dropped 1; count of bases not matched to a gene: 13. The germline gives CDR1 MNHEY, CDR2 SMNVEV (reference sequence). This CDR3 contains 18 residues. CDR3: CASSFPTVAGYCTDTQYF. In DNA form, the CDR3 reads TGTGCCAGCAGTTTCCCCACCGTAGCGGGTTACTGCACAGATACGCAGTATTTT.

The chain links TRBV2 to TRBJ2-5, with 9 nucleotides matching TRBD1. V gave up 6 bases and J gave up 5 bases; unmatched junction bases: 10. The CDR3 covers 15 residues. Germline V CDR1 and CDR2: SNHLY, FYNNEI. This CDR3 reads CASRETTGGRETQYF. In DNA, the CDR3 is TGTGCCAGCAGAGAAACGACAGGGGGGAGGGAGACCCAGTACTTC.

This clone has only one observation. The chain employs TRBV9 and TRBJ2-2; the match to TRBD1 covers 7 bases. Germline V gene data show CDR1 as SGDLS and CDR2 as YYNGEE. CDR3 size: 15 residues. V shed 2 bases, J shed 1 base, and the junction held 2 bases outside the gene matches. The CDR3 nucleotides are TGTGCCAGCAGCGTGGACAGGAAGAACACCGGGGAGCTGTTTTTT. Its protein is CASSVDRKNTGELFF.

This chain links TRBV28 with TRBJ1-6; TRBD1 agrees at 10 bases. Germline CDR1 is MDHEN and CDR2 is SYDVKM. This CDR3 contains 17 residues. V shed 5 bases, J shed 4 bases, and the junction held 8 bases outside the gene matches. Here the CDR3 reads CASSPPGDRGYNSPLHF. DNA for the CDR3: TGTGCCAGCAGTCCGCCTGGGGACAGGGGTTATAATTCACCCCTCCACTTT. Complete variable domain (other parts from reference TRBV28 and TRBJ1-6): DVKVTQSSRYLVKRTGEKVFLECVQDMDHENMFWYRQDPGLGLRLIYFSYDVKMKEKGDIPEGYSVSREKKERFSLILESASTNQTSMYLCASSPPGDRGYNSPLHFGNGTRLTVT.

The chain carries TRBV5-4 and TRBJ2-7; possibly TRBD1 for D (5 bases). This CDR3 has 14 residues. Trimming pared 4 bases from V and 4 bases from J, leaving 15 bases between. Germline assignment: CDR1 SGHNT and CDR2 YYREEE (reference sequence). For the CDR3, the DNA is TGTGCCAGCAGCCACGACTGGACACCATACGAGCAGTACTTC. Translating gives CASSHDWTPYEQYF.

The chain recombines TRBV14 with TRBJ2-7, with D possibly matching TRBD1 (6 bases). Germline values: CDR1 SGHDN, CDR2 FVKESK. The CDR3 consists of 15 residues. V lost 4 bases to trimming and J lost 3 bases, with 16 bases between them. The CDR3 bases are TGTGCCAGCAGCCGGCAGGACAGACGGCTCTACGAGCAGTACTTC. Translation: CASSRQDRRLYEQYF.

The chain links TRBV28 to TRBJ1-2; D ambiguous. The CDR3 consists of 14 residues. Trimming took off 5 bases at V and 2 bases at J, with 12 bases between the two ends. In germline, CDR1 is MDHEN, CDR2 SYDVKM. Here the CDR3 reads CASSIEPENYGYTF. The DNA for the CDR3 is TGTGCCAGCAGTATCGAACCTGAGAACTATGGCTACACCTTC.

This sequence joins TRBV18 and TRBJ1-1, with 7 positions matching TRBD1. Germline values: CDR1 KGHSH, CDR2 LQKENI. The J segment lost 5 bases and the V segment lost 4 bases, leaving 7 bases of the junction unmatched. This CDR3 contains 14 residues. In nucleotides, the CDR3 is TGTGCCAGCTCACTATCCGACAGGGCTACTGAAGCTTTCTTT. Translation: CASSLSDRATEAFF.

The V call is TRBV4-2, the J call TRBJ2-1; 7 nucleotides align to TRBD2. With 1 base clipped from V and 7 bases from J, the junction kept 13 bases outside the gene matches. Germline-derived CDR1 and CDR2 are LGHNA and YNFKEQ. The CDR3 is 17 residues long. CDR3 residues: CASSQGSTSEELNEQFF. CDR3 DNA: TGTGCCAGCAGCCAAGGGTCAACTAGCGAGGAGCTGAATGAGCAGTTCTTC.